A single sample gave rise to the 27 T cell receptor beta chains below, sequenced in a study of T-cell reconstitution after alpha-beta-depleted transplantation in children. It was with unique molecular identifiers that the TCRbeta library was prepared. TCRdb re-called the PCR reads through MiXCR, storing one row per CDR3 protein. Of 360,000 or so distinct CDR3 sequences in the sample, about a fifth were seen once. The specimen comprised PBMCs from the stem cell graft donor, sampled from the stem cell graft. The receptors derive from a human donor who donated a stem cell graft to a child with acute myeloid leukemia.

This clonotype has more than one count but fewer than ten. The rearrangement uses TRBV10-3 and TRBJ2-3; D might be TRBD1 (6 bases). V was trimmed by 5 bases and J by 1 base, leaving 10 bases between them. This CDR3 has 14 residues. Germline assignment: CDR1 ENHRY and CDR2 SYGVKD. CDR3 sequence (DNA): TGTGCCATCAGTCGGGACACCGGCACAGATACGCAGTATTTT. Translated: CAISRDTGTDTQYF.

J is TRBJ1-6 and V is TRBV20-1; D unresolved. This CDR3 region has 14 residues. The V end was cut by 3 bases, the J end by 6 bases, with 12 bases between. The germline V gene encodes CDR1 DFQATT and CDR2 SNEGSKA (reference sequence). The CDR3 region is CSASDGYLNSPLHF. The CDR3, as DNA: TGCAGTGCTAGCGACGGGTATCTTAATTCACCCCTCCACTTT.

The V call is TRBV4-1, the J call TRBJ2-7; TRBD2 is a possible D gene (5 bases). The CDR3 runs 13 residues. Germline-derived CDR1 and CDR2 are MGHRA and YSYEKL. Deletions cut 4 bases from V and 6 bases from J, with 13 bases between. CDR3 coding DNA: TGCGCCAGCAGCCGCATTCCAGAGGGCGAGCAGTACTTC. Translated, it gives CASSRIPEGEQYF.

This chain links TRBV20-1 with TRBJ2-7; D is unresolved. Germline values: CDR1 DFQATT, CDR2 SNEGSKA (reference sequence). The V end was cut by 6 bases, the J end by 2 bases, with 23 bases between. This CDR3 spans 16 amino acids. As DNA, the CDR3 is TGCAGTGCCATCCCGACGCATCTTTCGTCCCCCTACGAGCAGTACTTC. This gives the protein CSAIPTHLSSPYEQYF.

Ten or more counts support this clonotype. The gene calls are TRBV10-3 and TRBJ2-7; D perhaps matches TRBD2 (6 bases). V lost 3 bases, J lost 7 bases, and 13 bases lay in between. CDR3 length: 13 amino acids. Germline loops: CDR1 ENHRY, CDR2 SYGVKD. The CDR3 here is CAISDDTGREQYF. CDR3 sequence (DNA): TGTGCCATCAGTGACGACACGGGGAGGGAGCAGTACTTC.

This clonotype has a count of ten or more. The CDR3: CSAIRYEQYF. The CDR3 DNA follows: TGCAGTGCTATACGTTACGAGCAGTACTTC. The chain links TRBV20-1 to TRBJ2-7, with unresolved D. V dropped 4 bases and J dropped 4 bases, with 5 bases sitting between them. The V gene's germline CDR1 is DFQATT and CDR2 SNEGSKA (reference sequence). The CDR3 has 10 residues.

This clonotype has a count of ten or more. The chain links TRBV25-1 to TRBJ1-5; D unresolved. Germline CDR1 reads MGHDK; CDR2 reads SYGVNS. Trimming shortened V by 2 bases and J by 4 bases, and 6 bases separated the two germline ends. CDR3 length equals 13 residues. The CDR3: CASSEGENQPQHF. In DNA, the CDR3 is TGTGCCAGCAGTGAAGGCGAGAATCAGCCCCAGCATTTT.

The sample holds a few counts of this clonotype. The chain is built from TRBV12-3 or TRBV12-4 and TRBJ2-5; 8 bases are shared with TRBD1. V was pared by 5 bases and J by 5 bases, with 13 bases of the junction left unmatched. The length of the CDR3 is 16 residues. For the CDR3, the DNA is TGTGCCAGCAGTGCCCTACCGGGACAGGATGCGGAGACCCAGTACTTC. This gives the protein CASSALPGQDAETQYF.

V usage is TRBV10-3 and J usage is TRBJ1-1, with D hard to call. Per germline, CDR1 ENHRY and CDR2 SYGVKD. V lost 5 bases to trimming and J lost 0 bases, with 4 bases between them. The CDR3 sequence is 12 residues long. In DNA form, the CDR3 reads TGTGCCATCAGTATAATGAACACTGAAGCTTTCTTT. As protein: CAISIMNTEAFF.

This clonotype showed up just a few times. The rearrangement joins TRBV28 to TRBJ2-7; the D gene is possibly TRBD2 (6 bases). V was shortened by 6 bases and J by 2 bases, with 17 bases between the two germline ends. CDR1 and CDR2 (germline): MDHEN, SYDVKM. This CDR3 is 15 amino acids long. CDR3 DNA: TGTGCCAGCAGCCCGCAAGCGGGTCCCACCTACGAGCAGTACTTC. This encodes CASSPQAGPTYEQYF.

This chain links TRBV27 with TRBJ2-7; D might be TRBD1 (6 bases). CDR1 and CDR2 (germline): MNHEY, SMNVEV (reference sequence). The V end lost 6 bases, the J end lost 0 bases, and 15 bases lay between the germline ends. The CDR3 runs to 15 residues. The CDR3 is CASSDRQEVSYEQYF. The CDR3 DNA sequence: TGTGCCAGCAGCGACCGACAGGAGGTCTCCTACGAGCAGTACTTC.

This sequence joins TRBV7-2 and TRBJ2-3, with D possibly being TRBD1 (5 bases). Trimming removed 2 bases from V and 3 bases from J, with 12 bases in between. The CDR3 consists of 15 residues. CDR1 and CDR2 from the germline V gene are SGHTA and FQGNSA. The CDR3 DNA sequence: TGTGCCAGCAGCTTAAAGTCAGGGCGGACAGATACGCAGTATTTT. Translated, it gives CASSLKSGRTDTQYF.

This chain links TRBV20-1 with TRBJ2-3; D not resolved. V lost 1 base, J lost 4 bases, and 9 bases lay in between. Germline lookup yields CDR1 DFQATT and CDR2 SNEGSKA (reference sequence). The CDR3 has 13 amino acids. This CDR3 reads CSARAHGADTQYF. In DNA form, the CDR3 reads TGCAGTGCTAGAGCGCACGGTGCAGATACGCAGTATTTT.

The rearrangement links TRBV4-2 to TRBJ2-2, with 10 bases that match TRBD2. Germline lookup yields CDR1 LGHNA and CDR2 YNFKEQ. CDR3 length equals 17 residues. Trimming cost V 2 bases and J 7 bases; bases outside gene matches: 10. The CDR3 nucleotides are TGTGCCAGCAGCCAATACGGAACAGCGGGAGGGGTCGGGGAGCTGTTTTTT. This sequence encodes CASSQYGTAGGVGELFF.

This clonotype was recorded at least ten times. The chain combines TRBV20-1 with TRBJ2-3; D is ambiguous. V lost 4 bases, J lost 6 bases, and 8 bases lay in between. Germline V gene lookup returns CDR1 DFQATT and CDR2 SNEGSKA (reference sequence). This CDR3 region has 11 residues. CDR3 amino acids: CSATRVDTQYF. Here the CDR3 DNA reads TGCAGTGCTACTCGGGTGGATACGCAGTATTTT.

This clonotype was seen a handful of times. V usage is TRBV20-1 and J usage is TRBJ1-1, with 8 bases identical to TRBD1. This CDR3 is 14 amino acids long. Germline values: CDR1 DFQATT, CDR2 SNEGSKA (reference sequence). The ends lost 3 bases at V and 0 bases at J; junction bases unmatched: 3. CDR3 loop: CSARRTGMNTEAFF. For the CDR3, the DNA is TGCAGTGCTAGGCGGACAGGGATGAACACTGAAGCTTTCTTT.

This clonotype was seen many times. This chain links TRBV20-1 with TRBJ2-1; D unclear. This CDR3 comprises 12 residues. Germline V CDR1 and CDR2: DFQATT, SNEGSKA (reference sequence). The CDR3: CNGIALRGEQFF. CDR3 in DNA: TGCAATGGGATAGCCCTACGTGGTGAGCAGTTCTTC.

The rearrangement links TRBV7-9 to TRBJ2-7; TRBD2 matches at 9 bases. The CDR3 length is 15 residues. Germline assignment: CDR1 SEHNR and CDR2 FQNEAQ (reference sequence). Trimming removed 4 bases from V and 0 bases from J; junction bases left unmatched: 4. The DNA for the CDR3 is TGTGCCAGCAGCTCGGCTAGCGGGGCCTCCTACGAGCAGTACTTC. This codes for CASSSASGASYEQYF.

This clonotype occurred a few times. The chain carries TRBV5-1 and TRBJ2-7; TRBD1 matches 12 bases. The CDR3 loop spans 17 amino acids. Germline lookup yields CDR1 SGHRS and CDR2 YFSETQ. The ends lost 4 bases at V and 1 base at J; junction bases unmatched: 9. CDR3 amino acids: CASSPSGGQGASYEQYF. The CDR3 region has the DNA TGCGCCAGCAGCCCATCCGGGGGACAGGGGGCGTCCTACGAGCAGTACTTC.

The genes are TRBV2 and TRBJ2-1; 9 bases line up with TRBD1. V shed 6 bases and J 2 bases; nucleotides not matched to a gene: 8. The germline V gene has CDR1 SNHLY and CDR2 FYNNEI. CDR3 size: 16 residues. The CDR3 here is CASSIPGQGAYNEQFF. In DNA form, the CDR3 reads TGTGCCAGCAGCATACCGGGACAGGGCGCCTACAATGAGCAGTTCTTC.

This clonotype was counted a few times. The chain has TRBV27 and TRBJ2-4; D possibly matches TRBD1 or TRBD2 (5 bases each). The V gene lost 6 bases and the J gene lost 6 bases, with 15 bases spanning the gap. The CDR3 contains 14 residues. Germline loops: CDR1 MNHEY, CDR2 SMNVEV (reference sequence). The CDR3 spells CASSPNRGVNIQYF. CDR3 sequence (DNA): TGTGCCAGCAGCCCCAACAGAGGGGTAAACATTCAGTACTTC.

The chain has TRBV7-2 and TRBJ2-7; D unclear. CDR3 length: 11 residues. The germline V gene encodes CDR1 SGHTA and CDR2 FQGNSA. Trimming took 4 bases from V and 6 from J, leaving 7 bases between them. The CDR3 protein is CASSSAAEQYF. CDR3 nucleotide sequence: TGTGCCAGCAGCTCCGCTGCCGAGCAGTACTTC.

The chain is built from TRBV12-3 or TRBV12-4 and TRBJ1-2; D ambiguous. V dropped 2 bases and J dropped 0 bases, with 4 bases sitting between them. CDR3 size: 13 residues. This chain's CDR3 is CASSLTPNYGYTF. For the CDR3, the DNA is TGTGCCAGCAGTTTAACTCCTAACTATGGCTACACCTTC.

This clonotype occurred many times. The V and J genes are TRBV10-3 and TRBJ2-1; D is ambiguous. Germline V lookup: CDR1 ENHRY, CDR2 SYGVKD. The CDR3 has 10 residues. The germline V and J ends were trimmed by 10 bases and 5 bases, with 6 bases remaining between them. DNA of the CDR3: TGTGCCACCCGGGACAATGAGCAGTTCTTC. Protein product: CATRDNEQFF.

This chain connects TRBV28 to TRBJ1-2; no firm D call. The V end lost 6 bases, the J end lost 0 bases, and 14 bases lay between the germline ends. From germline, CDR1 is MDHEN and CDR2 SYDVKM. There are 15 residues in the CDR3. Here the CDR3 DNA reads TGTGCCAGCAGACTCTCGACTGGCTCTAACTATGGCTACACCTTC. Protein product: CASRLSTGSNYGYTF.

V gene TRBV7-2 combines with J gene TRBJ2-7; 14 bases match TRBD2. V lost 0 bases, J lost 4 bases, and 17 bases stayed unmatched. There are 21 residues in the CDR3. Germline lookup yields CDR1 SGHTA and CDR2 FQGNSA. The CDR3 is CASSLARRPGTSGSSVYEQYF. CDR3 nucleotide sequence: TGTGCCAGCAGCTTAGCCCGGAGACCCGGGACTAGCGGGAGTAGTGTTTACGAGCAGTACTTC.

There are a few counts of this clonotype. This chain joins TRBV12-3 or TRBV12-4 and TRBJ2-2; a weak D match, TRBD2 (5 bases). There are 15 residues in the CDR3. Trimming pared 6 bases from V and 0 bases from J, leaving 11 bases between. CDR3 loop: CASSPAGSNTGELFF. The DNA of the CDR3 is TGTGCCAGCAGCCCGGCGGGCTCGAACACCGGGGAGCTGTTTTTT.